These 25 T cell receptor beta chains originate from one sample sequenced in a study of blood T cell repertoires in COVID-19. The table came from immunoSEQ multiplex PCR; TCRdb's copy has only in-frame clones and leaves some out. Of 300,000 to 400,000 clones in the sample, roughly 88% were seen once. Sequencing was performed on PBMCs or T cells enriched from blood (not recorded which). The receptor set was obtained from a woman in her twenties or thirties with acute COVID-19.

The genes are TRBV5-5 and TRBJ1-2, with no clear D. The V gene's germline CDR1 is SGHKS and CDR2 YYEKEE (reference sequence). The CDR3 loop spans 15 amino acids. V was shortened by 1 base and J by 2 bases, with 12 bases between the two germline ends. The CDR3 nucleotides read TGTGCCAGCAGCTTGTTTCCTGACGGGAACTATGGCTACACCTTC. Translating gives CASSLFPDGNYGYTF.

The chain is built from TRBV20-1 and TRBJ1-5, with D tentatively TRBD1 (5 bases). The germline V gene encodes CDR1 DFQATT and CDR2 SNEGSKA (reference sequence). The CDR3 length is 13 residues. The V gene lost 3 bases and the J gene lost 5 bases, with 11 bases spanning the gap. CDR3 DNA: TGCAGTGCTAGTAGGGGTTGGGATCAGCCCCAGCATTTT. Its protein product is CSASRGWDQPQHF.

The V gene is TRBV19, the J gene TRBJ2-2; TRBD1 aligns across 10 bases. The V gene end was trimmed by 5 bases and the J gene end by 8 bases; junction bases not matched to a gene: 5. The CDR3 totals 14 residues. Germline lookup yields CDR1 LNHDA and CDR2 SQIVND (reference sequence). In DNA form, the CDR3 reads TGTGCCAGTAGTCCGACAGGGGGCCGGGGGGAGCTGTTTTTT. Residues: CASSPTGGRGELFF.

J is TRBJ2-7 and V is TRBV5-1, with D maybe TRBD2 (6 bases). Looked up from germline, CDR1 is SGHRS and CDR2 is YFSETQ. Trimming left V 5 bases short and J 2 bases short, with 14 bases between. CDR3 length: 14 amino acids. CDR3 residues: CASRGGTQPYEQYF. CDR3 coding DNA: TGCGCCAGCAGGGGGGGAACCCAGCCCTACGAGCAGTACTTC.

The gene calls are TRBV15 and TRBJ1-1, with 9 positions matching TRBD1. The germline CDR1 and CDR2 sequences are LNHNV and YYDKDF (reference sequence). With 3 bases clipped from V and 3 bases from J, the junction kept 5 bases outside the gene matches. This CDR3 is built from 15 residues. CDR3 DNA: TGTGCCACCAGCAGGCCGACAGGGGGTCACACTGAAGCTTTCTTT. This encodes CATSRPTGGHTEAFF.

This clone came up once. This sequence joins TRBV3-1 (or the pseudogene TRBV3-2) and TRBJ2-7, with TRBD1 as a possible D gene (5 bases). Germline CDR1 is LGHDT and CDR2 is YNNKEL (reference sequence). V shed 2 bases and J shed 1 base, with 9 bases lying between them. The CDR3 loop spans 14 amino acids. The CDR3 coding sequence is TGTGCCAGCAGCCAAAGGGGCGGTTCCTACGAGCAGTACTTC. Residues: CASSQRGGSYEQYF.

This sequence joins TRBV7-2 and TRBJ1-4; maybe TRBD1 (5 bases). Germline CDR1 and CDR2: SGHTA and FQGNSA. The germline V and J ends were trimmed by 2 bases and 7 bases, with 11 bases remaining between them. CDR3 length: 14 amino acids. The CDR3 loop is CASSLQGMSEKLFF. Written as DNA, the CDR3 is TGTGCCAGCAGCTTACAGGGTATGAGTGAAAAACTGTTTTTT. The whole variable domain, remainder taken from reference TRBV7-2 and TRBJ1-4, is GAGVSQSPSNKVTEKGKDVELRCDPISGHTALYWYRQSLGQGLEFLIYFQGNSAPDKSGLPSDRFSAERTGGSVSTLTIQRTQQEDSAVYLCASSLQGMSEKLFFGSGTQLSVL.

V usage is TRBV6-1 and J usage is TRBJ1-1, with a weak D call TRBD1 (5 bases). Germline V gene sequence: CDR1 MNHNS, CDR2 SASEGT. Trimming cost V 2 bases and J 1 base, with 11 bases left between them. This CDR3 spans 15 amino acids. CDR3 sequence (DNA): TGTGCCAGCAGTGAATGGGGCAGGGCGAACACTGAAGCTTTCTTT. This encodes CASSEWGRANTEAFF.

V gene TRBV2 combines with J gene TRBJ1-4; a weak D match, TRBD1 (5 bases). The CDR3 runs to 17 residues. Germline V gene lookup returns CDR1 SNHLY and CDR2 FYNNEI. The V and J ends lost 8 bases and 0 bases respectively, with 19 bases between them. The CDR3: CASQNRGLGATNEKLFF. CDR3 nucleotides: TGTGCCAGCCAGAATCGGGGACTGGGGGCAACTAATGAAAAACTGTTTTTT.

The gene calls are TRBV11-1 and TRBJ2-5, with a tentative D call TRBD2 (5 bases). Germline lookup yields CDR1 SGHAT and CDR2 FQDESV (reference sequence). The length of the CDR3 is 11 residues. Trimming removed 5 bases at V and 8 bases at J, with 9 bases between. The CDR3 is CASSPGSTQYF. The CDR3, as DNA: TGTGCCAGCAGCCCGGGGAGCACCCAGTACTTC.

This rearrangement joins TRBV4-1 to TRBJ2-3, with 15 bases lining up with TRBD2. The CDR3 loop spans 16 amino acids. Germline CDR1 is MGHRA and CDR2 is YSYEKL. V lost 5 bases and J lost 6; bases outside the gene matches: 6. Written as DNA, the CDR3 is TGCGCCAGCAGCGGGCGGACTAGCGGGGGGGCGGATACGCAGTATTTT. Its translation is CASSGRTSGGADTQYF.

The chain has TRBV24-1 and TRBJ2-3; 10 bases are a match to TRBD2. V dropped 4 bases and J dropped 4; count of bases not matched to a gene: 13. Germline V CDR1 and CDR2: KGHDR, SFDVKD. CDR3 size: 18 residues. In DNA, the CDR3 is TGTGCCACCAGTGACCCTACCGCTTCTAGCGGGGGCCCAGATACGCAGTATTTT. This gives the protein CATSDPTASSGGPDTQYF.

In nucleotides, the CDR3 is TGCGCCAGCAGCCCCGGGAAGGGATTTGCTGGAAACACCATATATTTT. Translation gives CASSPGKGFAGNTIYF. This chain connects TRBV5-1 to TRBJ1-3, with D uncertain. V lost 4 bases to trimming and J lost 2 bases, with 16 bases between them. Per germline, CDR1 SGHRS and CDR2 YFSETQ. The CDR3 has 16 amino acids.

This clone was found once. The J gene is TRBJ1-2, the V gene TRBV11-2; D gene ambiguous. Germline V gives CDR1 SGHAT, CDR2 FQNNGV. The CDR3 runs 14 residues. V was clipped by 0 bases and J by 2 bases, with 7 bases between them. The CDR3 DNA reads TGTGCCAGCAGCTTAGATAGCGAGAACTATGGCTACACCTTC. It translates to CASSLDSENYGYTF.

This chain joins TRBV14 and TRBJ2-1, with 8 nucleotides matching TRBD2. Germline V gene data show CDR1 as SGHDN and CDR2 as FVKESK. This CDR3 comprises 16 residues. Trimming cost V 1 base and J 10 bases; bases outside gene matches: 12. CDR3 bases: TGTGCCAGCAGCCAAGGAACTAGCGGAAATCAGGGAGAGCAGTTCTTC. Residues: CASSQGTSGNQGEQFF.

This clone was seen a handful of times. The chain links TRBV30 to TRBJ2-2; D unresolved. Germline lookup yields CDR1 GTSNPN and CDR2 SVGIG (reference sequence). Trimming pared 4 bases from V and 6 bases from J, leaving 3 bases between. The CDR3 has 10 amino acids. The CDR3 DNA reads TGTGCCTGGACGTCCGGGGAGCTGTTTTTT. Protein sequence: CAWTSGELFF.

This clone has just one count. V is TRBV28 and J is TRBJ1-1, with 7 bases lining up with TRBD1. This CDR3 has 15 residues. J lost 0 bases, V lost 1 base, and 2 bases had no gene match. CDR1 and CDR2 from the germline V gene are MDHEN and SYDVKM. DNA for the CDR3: TGTGCCAGCAGTTTATCTCAGGGGGTGAACACTGAAGCTTTCTTT. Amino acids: CASSLSQGVNTEAFF.

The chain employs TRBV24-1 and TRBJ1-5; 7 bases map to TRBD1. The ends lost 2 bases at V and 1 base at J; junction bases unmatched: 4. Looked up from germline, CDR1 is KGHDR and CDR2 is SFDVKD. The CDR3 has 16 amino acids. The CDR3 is CATSDSGQTSNQPQHF. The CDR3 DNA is TGTGCCACCAGTGATTCGGGACAGACGAGCAATCAGCCCCAGCATTTT.

CDR3 DNA: TGTGCCAGTAGTATAAATGGCGCAGGGCGCAATCAGCCCCAGCATTTT. It translates to CASSINGAGRNQPQHF. The chain links TRBV19 to TRBJ1-5, with a possible D match to TRBD1 (5 bases). The germline V gene has CDR1 LNHDA and CDR2 SQIVND (reference sequence). This CDR3 is built from 16 residues. The V end lost 2 bases, the J end lost 2 bases, and 13 bases lay between the germline ends.

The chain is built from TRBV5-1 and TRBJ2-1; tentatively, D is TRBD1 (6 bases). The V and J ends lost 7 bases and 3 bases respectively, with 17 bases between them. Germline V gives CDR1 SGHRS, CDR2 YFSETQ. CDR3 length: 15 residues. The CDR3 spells CASAPRTVSYNEQFF. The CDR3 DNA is TGCGCCAGCGCCCCACGGACAGTTAGCTACAATGAGCAGTTCTTC.

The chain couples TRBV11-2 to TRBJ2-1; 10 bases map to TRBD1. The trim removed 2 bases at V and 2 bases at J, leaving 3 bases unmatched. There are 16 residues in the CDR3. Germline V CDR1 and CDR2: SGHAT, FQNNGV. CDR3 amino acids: CASSLRGTGAYNEQFF. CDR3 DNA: TGTGCCAGCAGCTTACGTGGGACAGGGGCCTACAATGAGCAGTTCTTC.

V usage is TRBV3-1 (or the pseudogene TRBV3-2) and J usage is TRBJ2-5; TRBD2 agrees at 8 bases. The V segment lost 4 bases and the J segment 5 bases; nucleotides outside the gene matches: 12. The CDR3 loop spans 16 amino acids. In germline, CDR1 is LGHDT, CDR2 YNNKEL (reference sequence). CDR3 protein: CASSPLGVAGKETQYF. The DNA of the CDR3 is TGTGCCAGCAGCCCGCTGGGTGTAGCGGGGAAGGAGACCCAGTACTTC.

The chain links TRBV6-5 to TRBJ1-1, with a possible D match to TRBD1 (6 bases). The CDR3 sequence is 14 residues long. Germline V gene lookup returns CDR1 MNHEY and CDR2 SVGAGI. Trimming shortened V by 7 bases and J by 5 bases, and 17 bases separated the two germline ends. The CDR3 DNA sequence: TGTGCCAGCACCCCCGTGACAGGAGCTACTGAAGCTTTCTTT. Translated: CASTPVTGATEAFF.

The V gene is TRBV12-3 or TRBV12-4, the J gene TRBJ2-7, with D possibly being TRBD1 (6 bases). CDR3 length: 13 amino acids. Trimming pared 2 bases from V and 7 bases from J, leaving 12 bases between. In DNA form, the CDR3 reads TGTGCCAGCAGTTTATCAGGGGTAGGAGAGCAGTACTTC. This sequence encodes CASSLSGVGEQYF.

The CDR3 loop reads CASSLRQGLRSNQPQHF. The CDR3 DNA follows: TGTGCCAGCAGCTTAAGACAGGGTCTGAGGAGCAATCAGCCCCAGCATTTT. The rearrangement links TRBV7-8 to TRBJ1-5; 7 nucleotides agree with TRBD1. This CDR3 region has 17 residues. Germline V gene lookup returns CDR1 SGHVS and CDR2 FQNEAQ. After removal of 2 bases from V and 1 base from J, the junction contained 8 bases not matched to a gene. Combining the CDR3 with reference TRBV7-8 and TRBJ1-5 gives the whole variable domain GAGVSQSPRYKVAKRGQDVALRCDPISGHVSLFWYQQALGQGPEFLTYFQNEAQLDKSGLPSDRFFAERPEGSVSTLKIQRTQQEDSAVYLCASSLRQGLRSNQPQHFGDGTRLSIL.